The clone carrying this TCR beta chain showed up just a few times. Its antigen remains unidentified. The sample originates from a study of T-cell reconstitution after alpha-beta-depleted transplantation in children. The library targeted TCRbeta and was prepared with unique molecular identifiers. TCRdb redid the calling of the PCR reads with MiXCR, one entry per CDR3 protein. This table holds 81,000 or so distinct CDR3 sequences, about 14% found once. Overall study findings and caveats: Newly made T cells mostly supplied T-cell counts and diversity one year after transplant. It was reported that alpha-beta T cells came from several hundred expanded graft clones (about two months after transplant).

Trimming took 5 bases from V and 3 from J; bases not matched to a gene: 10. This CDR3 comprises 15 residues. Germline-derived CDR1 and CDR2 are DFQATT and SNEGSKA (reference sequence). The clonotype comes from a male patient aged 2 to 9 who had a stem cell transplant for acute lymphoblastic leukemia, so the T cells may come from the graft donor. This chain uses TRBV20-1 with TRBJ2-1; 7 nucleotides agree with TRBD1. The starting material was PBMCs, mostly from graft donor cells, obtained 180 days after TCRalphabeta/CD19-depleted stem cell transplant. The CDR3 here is CSAGRQGNFYNEQFF. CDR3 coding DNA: TGCAGTGCTGGCCGACAGGGAAATTTCTACAATGAGCAGTTCTTC.